The 10 T cell receptor beta chains in this list originate from one sample, sequenced in a study of blood T cells in healthy people across ages (dated by TCRdb to 2014 to 2015). The library relied on 5' RACE. Sequencing used an Illumina HiSeq 2500. A second PCR of about 6 to 11 cycles was run with a J-beta primer mix and a sample-barcoded 5' primer. Through fastp at Q25 and MiXCR, TCRdb rebuilt clones from the public reads, retaining in-frame beta chains. Records with the same CDR3 protein are collapsed into one entry carrying the most frequent genes and DNA. This sample gives about 810,000 distinct CDR3 sequences in total; about 37% of them show up just once. Of the sample, around 13% falls within the top ten clones. The sample taken for sequencing was blood. These TCRs come from a man aged 18-30 years in good health.

There are a few counts of this clonotype. J is TRBJ2-1 and V is TRBV12-3 or TRBV12-4; D unresolved. The CDR3 length is 13 residues. Trimming stripped 1 base from V and 6 bases from J, with 7 bases between. CDR3 residues: CASSLGQCNEQFF. Written as DNA, the CDR3 is TGTGCCAGCAGTTTAGGGCAGTGCAATGAGCAGTTCTTC.

This clonotype has at least ten counts. The chain employs TRBV6-2 or TRBV6-3 and TRBJ2-5, with 7 positions matching TRBD1. With V trimmed by 4 bases and J by 4 bases, 6 bases remained unmatched. This CDR3 region has 14 residues. Looked up from germline, CDR1 is MNHEY and CDR2 is SVGEGT. CDR3 sequence: CASSFPGQTETQYF. The CDR3 bases are TGTGCCAGCAGTTTCCCGGGACAGACAGAGACCCAGTACTTC.

This chain links TRBV15 with TRBJ2-2; 7 bases are shared with TRBD1. This CDR3 spans 15 amino acids. V trimming: 5 bases; J trimming: 2 bases; junction bases outside the gene matches: 5. Per the germline V gene, CDR1 is LNHNV and CDR2 is YYDKDF (reference sequence). CDR3 amino acids: CATSRDSINTGELFF. In DNA form, the CDR3 reads TGTGCCACCAGCCGGGACAGCATTAACACCGGGGAGCTGTTTTTT.

In the case of this clonotype: An end of the junction differs from the germline gene, which may be a read error. The chain employs TRBV6-5 and TRBJ2-6; D remains unclear. CDR3 size: 11 residues. Per germline, CDR1 MNHEY and CDR2 SVGAGI. This chain's CDR3 is CASARANVLTF. CDR3 nucleotides: TGTGCCAGCGCTAGGGCGAACGTCCTGACTTTC.

The chain couples TRBV12-3 or TRBV12-4 to TRBJ2-4, with D uncertain. The end of the DNA aligns better with TRBJ2-7, so the J call may be wrong. The CDR3 is 14 residues long. The CDR3 loop is CASSRQGSNCEQYF. CDR3 bases: TGTGCCAGCAGTCGCCAAGGGTCCAACTGCGAGCAGTACTTC.

This chain links TRBV5-1 with TRBJ1-6; no definite D call. The CDR3 spans 14 residues. Germline CDR1 reads SGHRS; CDR2 reads YFSETQ. V dropped 4 bases and J dropped 10 bases, with 15 bases sitting between them. The DNA of the CDR3 is TGCGCCAGCAGCGTGGCCGACTGGGGATCACCCCTCCACTTT. Translated, it gives CASSVADWGSPLHF. Together with reference TRBV5-1 and TRBJ1-6, the CDR3 gives the full variable domain: KAGVTQTPRYLIKTRGQQVTLSCSPISGHRSVSWYQQTPGQGLQFLFEYFSETQRNKGNFPGRFSGRQFSNSRSEMNVSTLELGDSALYLCASSVADWGSPLHFGNGTRLTVT.

The chain recombines TRBV2 with TRBJ2-2, with D perhaps matching TRBD1 or TRBD2 (5 bases each). Trimming stripped 7 bases from V and 0 bases from J, with 9 bases between. The CDR3 loop spans 14 amino acids. The germline gives CDR1 SNHLY, CDR2 FYNNEI. CDR3 sequence: CASIGTSNTGELFF. The CDR3, as DNA: TGTGCCAGCATTGGGACGTCGAACACCGGGGAGCTGTTTTTT.

This clonotype was found a few times. V usage is TRBV14 and J usage is TRBJ2-3; D not resolved. V was shortened by 1 base and J by 4 bases, with 12 bases between the two germline ends. Germline-derived CDR1 and CDR2 are SGHDN and FVKESK. This CDR3 has 15 amino acids. The CDR3 protein is CASSQGFRIPDTQYF. The CDR3 DNA reads TGTGCCAGCAGCCAAGGGTTCAGGATTCCAGATACGCAGTATTTT.

This clonotype was picked up many times. The rearrangement joins TRBV7-2 to TRBJ2-6; no clear D. The CDR3 sequence is 15 residues long. The V end was cut by 1 base, the J end by 1 base, with 5 bases between. The germline V gene has CDR1 SGHTA and CDR2 FQGNSA. The CDR3 is CASSLVHSGANVLTF. For the CDR3, the DNA is TGTGCCAGCAGCTTAGTCCATTCTGGGGCCAACGTCCTGACTTTC. The full variable domain, completed using reference TRBV7-2 and TRBJ2-6, is GAGVSQSPSNKVTEKGKDVELRCDPISGHTALYWYRQSLGQGLEFLIYFQGNSAPDKSGLPSDRFSAERTGGSVSTLTIQRTQQEDSAVYLCASSLVHSGANVLTFGAGSRLTVL.

This clonotype was counted at least ten times. A junction end diverges from the germline sequence, so it may reflect a read error. In DNA form, the CDR3 reads TGTGCCAGCAGCCTAGCGGGGGCCACAGATACGCAGTATTTT. Translating gives CASSLAGATDTQYF. V and J are TRBV7-9 and TRBJ2-3, with 10 bases that match TRBD2. Germline loops: CDR1 SEHNR, CDR2 FQNEAQ (reference sequence). This CDR3 contains 14 residues.